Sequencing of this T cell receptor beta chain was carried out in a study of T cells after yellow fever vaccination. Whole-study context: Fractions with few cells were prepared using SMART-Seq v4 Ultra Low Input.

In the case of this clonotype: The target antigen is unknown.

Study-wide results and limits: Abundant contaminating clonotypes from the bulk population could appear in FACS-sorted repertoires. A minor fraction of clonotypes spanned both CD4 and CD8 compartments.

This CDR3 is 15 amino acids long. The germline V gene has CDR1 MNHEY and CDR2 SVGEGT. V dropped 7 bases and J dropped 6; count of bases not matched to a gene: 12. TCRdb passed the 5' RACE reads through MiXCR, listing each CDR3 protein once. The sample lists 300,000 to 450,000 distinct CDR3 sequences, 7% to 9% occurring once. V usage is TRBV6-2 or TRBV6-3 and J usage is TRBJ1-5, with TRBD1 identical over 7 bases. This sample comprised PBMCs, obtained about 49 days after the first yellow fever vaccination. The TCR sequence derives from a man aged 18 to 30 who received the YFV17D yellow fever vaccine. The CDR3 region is CASTDSPGQAQPQHF. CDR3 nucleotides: TGTGCCAGCACCGACAGCCCCGGACAGGCTCAGCCCCAGCATTTT.